This T cell receptor (beta chain) was documented in a study of T-cell reconstitution after alpha-beta-depleted transplantation in children. Notes on the study in general: From newly produced T cells came most of the T-cell counts and diversity one year after transplant.

Using unique molecular identifiers, the investigators prepared the TCRbeta library. TCRdb re-called the PCR reads through MiXCR, storing one row per CDR3 protein. The sample records about 180,000 distinct CDR3 sequences, 11% being singletons. This clonotype came up many times. What it binds is not known. Germline lookup yields CDR1 ENHRY and CDR2 SYGVKD. The CDR3 has 14 amino acids. Unmatched junction bases numbered 6, after V lost 4 bases and J lost 6 bases. This chain uses TRBV10-3 with TRBJ2-3; 8 nucleotides align to TRBD2. Specimen: PBMCs, collected before TCRalphabeta/CD19-depleted stem cell transplant. This receptor was obtained from a boy younger than 10 with acute myeloid leukemia, due to receive a stem cell transplant. CDR3 coding DNA: TGTGCCATCAGTGGACTAGCGCAGGGGGATACGCAGTATTTT. It is translated as CAISGLAQGDTQYF.